These T cell receptor beta chains were read from a single sample in a study of blood T cell repertoires in COVID-19. Assay used: immunoSEQ multiplex PCR; TCRdb lists only in-frame clones, some missing. This table holds some 14,000 clones, 80% to 90% found once. The sequencing input was peripheral blood. These receptors all come from a woman aged 55 to 70 with acute or convalescent COVID-19. CDR3s include the opening cysteine and the closing phenylalanine or tryptophan. Each record gives: V gene, J gene, clone size, D gene, CDR3 DNA, CDR3 protein. A D gene is named only where the DNA matches it firmly. Where a row states a size, it is once, few, many or the class of an expanded clone; other rows omit it.

TRBV18,TRBJ2-3,.,TRBD1,TGTGCCAGCTCACAAGCCAGGGGGCCCACAGATACGCAGTATTTT,CASSQARGPTDTQYF
TRBV11-2,TRBJ2-5,.,TRBD1,TGTGCCAGCAGCTCTACAGGGGAAGAGACCCAGTACTTC,CASSSTGEETQYF
TRBV4-3,TRBJ2-2,.,.,TGCGCCAGCAGCCAAGAAGGGGTATTGACAGGGCTGTTTTTT,CASSQEGVLTGLFF
TRBV4-3,TRBJ1-3,.,TRBD1,TGCGCCAGCAGCCAAGATTCAGGACAGGGACGCTCTGGAAACACCATATATTTT,CASSQDSGQGRSGNTIYF
TRBV24-1,TRBJ2-1,.,.,TGTGCCACCAGTGATAACTACAAGTATGAGCAGTTCTTC,CATSDNYKYEQFF
TRBV24-1,TRBJ2-7,few,.,TGTGCCACCGGCCAAGGGGGCTCCTACGAGCAGTACTTC,CATGQGGSYEQYF
TRBV19,TRBJ1-6,.,TRBD1,TGTGCCAGTAGCACAGGGGGCGGGATGTATTCACCCCTCCACTTT,CASSTGGGMYSPLHF
TRBV10-2,TRBJ2-5,.,.,TGCGCCAGCAGTGTGAGGGGGTGGGGAGAGACCCAGTACTTC,CASSVRGWGETQYF
TRBV5-6,TRBJ2-7,.,.,TGTGCCAGCAGCGCGCCAAGCTCCTACGAGCAGTACTTC,CASSAPSSYEQYF
TRBV6-6,TRBJ2-3,.,TRBD2,TGTGCCAGCAGTTACTGGACTAGCGGGGGGGCTGGTACGCAGTATTTT,CASSYWTSGGAGTQYF
TRBV9,TRBJ2-7,.,TRBD1,TGTGCCAGCAGCCTTAACAAACAGGGGAGAATTGACGAGCAGTACTTC,CASSLNKQGRIDEQYF